This TCR beta chain was sequenced for a study of T cell responses to AZD1222 COVID-19 vaccine. V lost 3 bases and J 9 bases, leaving 14 bases between the germline ends. Germline CDR1 is KGHSH and CDR2 is LQKENI. This CDR3 region has 13 residues. Some clones are missing from TCRdb's copy, which holds only in-frame ones; the method was immunoSEQ multiplex PCR. The sample records some 120,000 clones, approximately 90% being singletons. The material sequenced was peripheral blood, taken on day 0 of AZD1222 vaccination. This TCR was sampled from an adult in good health. The V gene is TRBV18, the J gene TRBJ1-2, with a weak D call TRBD1 (6 bases). The CDR3 nucleotides are TGTGCCAGCTCACCGCGGGGGGCGGACAGCTACACCTTC. It encodes CASSPRGADSYTF.